This TCR beta chain came from a study of T cell changes during pregnancy in multiple sclerosis (dated by TCRdb to between 2018 and 2020). Regarding the study in general: Changes in the T cell repertoire over the course of pregnancy were examined in this study in women with multiple sclerosis.

In regard to this clone: This clone's antigen is unknown. No qualities accompany the bases; no much larger clone lies one base away.

To prepare the library, the immunoSEQ multiplex PCR assay was applied. TCRdb mirrors the immuneACCESS table, restricted to in-frame sequences. Some clones are absent from its copies; in checked studies, under half trace to an unresolved V gene, and the reason for the others is unknown. A total of about 20,000 clones appear in this sample, about 85% of them only once. Approximately 7% of the sample goes to the ten largest clones. Trimming leaves V shorter by 6 bases and J shorter by 2 bases, with the junction holding 13 bases beyond the gene matches. Taken from cysteine to phenylalanine, the CDR3 has 15 residues. Only the CDR3 region is kept as DNA, spanning 45 bases read in frame from base 1. The germline V gene provides CDR1 SQVTM and CDR2 ANQGSEA.

The receptor comes from a female donor in good health, enrolled as a control in a pregnancy study. The chain joins TRBV29-1 to TRBJ2-7; TRBD2 matches 7 bases in the middle. The starting material was CD8+ T cells from peripheral blood mononuclear cells, obtained in the third trimester of pregnancy. The CDR3 amino acid sequence is: CSVTQRGRSPYEQYF. The nucleotide sequence reads TGCAGCGTAACACAGCGGGGTCGCTCCCCCTACGAGCAGTACTTC.